Below, one T cell receptor beta chain is given with its context. Antigen unknown. Compared with germline, one end of the junction differs, possibly owing to a read error. This sample stems from a study of tumor-infiltrating lymphocytes in primary liver carcinoma. Study as a whole: The yield of productive TCRbeta reads per sample was roughly 3.5 to 7.13 million and was similar across tissue types.

From unsorted bulk tissue weighing roughly 18-30 mg, DNA and RNA were co-extracted. By surgical resection, the patients were treated for their primary liver carcinoma. In every tumor sample, viable tumor cells made up over 75%. Whole-study findings and limits: Tumor specimens were characterized by a significantly higher top-250-clone fraction than blood (p = 0.039).

Synthesis of TCR beta cDNA was carried out from around 540 ng total RNA with a constant-region primer. TCR beta libraries came from three nested multiplex PCR rounds using slightly modified ARM-PCR. PCR rounds one and two used TRBV1-TRBV30 forward primers with a C-beta reverse primer for approximately 10 cycles each. TCRdb ran MiXCR on the multiplex PCR reads and lists one entry per CDR3 protein. The table includes roughly 49,000 distinct CDR3 sequences, approximately 80% detected once. This CDR3 has 16 amino acids. Germline V gene data show CDR1 as SGHAT and CDR2 as FQDESV (reference sequence). Sequenced sample: liver tumor tissue from sampling region 5. Noted subset: tumor region T5, tumor centre. This sequence was found in a man between 35 and 55 years old with primary liver carcinoma and hepatitis B virus infection. The V call is TRBV11-1, the J call TRBJ2-1, with D possibly matching TRBD2 (6 bases). The CDR3 sequence is CASRKRMRIGGDVQFF. For the CDR3, the DNA is TGTGCAAGCAGAAAAAGGATGAGGATAGGAGGGGATGTGCAGTTCTTC.